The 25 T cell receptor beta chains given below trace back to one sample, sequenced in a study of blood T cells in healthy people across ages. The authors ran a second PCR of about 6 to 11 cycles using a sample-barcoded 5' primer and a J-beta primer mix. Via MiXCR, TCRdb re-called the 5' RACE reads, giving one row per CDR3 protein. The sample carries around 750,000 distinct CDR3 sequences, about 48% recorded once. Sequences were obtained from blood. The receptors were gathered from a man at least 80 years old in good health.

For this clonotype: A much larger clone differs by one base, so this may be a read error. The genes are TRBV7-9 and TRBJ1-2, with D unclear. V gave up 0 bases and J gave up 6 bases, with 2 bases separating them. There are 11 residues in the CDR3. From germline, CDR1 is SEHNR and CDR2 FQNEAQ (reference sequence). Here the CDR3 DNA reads TGTGCCAGCAGCTTAGCGGATGGCTACACCTTC. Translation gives CASSLADGYTF.

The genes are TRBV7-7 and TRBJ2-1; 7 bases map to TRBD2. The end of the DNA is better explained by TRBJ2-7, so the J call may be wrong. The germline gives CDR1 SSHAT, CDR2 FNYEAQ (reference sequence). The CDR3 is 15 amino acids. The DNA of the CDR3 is TGTGCCAGCAGCCTTAGCGGGCATACCTACAATGAGCAGTACTTC. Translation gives CASSLSGHTYNEQYF.

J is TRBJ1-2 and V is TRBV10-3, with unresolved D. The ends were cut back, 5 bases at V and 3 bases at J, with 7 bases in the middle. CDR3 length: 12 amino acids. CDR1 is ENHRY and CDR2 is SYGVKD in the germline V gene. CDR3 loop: CAISPMDYGYTF. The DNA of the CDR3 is TGTGCCATCAGTCCAATGGACTATGGCTACACCTTC.

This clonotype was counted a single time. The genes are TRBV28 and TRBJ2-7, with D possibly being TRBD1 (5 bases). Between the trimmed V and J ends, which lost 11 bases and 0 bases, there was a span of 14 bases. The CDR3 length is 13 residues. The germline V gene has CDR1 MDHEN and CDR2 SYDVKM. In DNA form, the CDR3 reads TGTGCCGGCAATCCACAGGTCTCCTACGAGCAGTACTTC. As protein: CAGNPQVSYEQYF.

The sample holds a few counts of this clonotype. The chain's CDR3 is CASSLSLGDTQYF. The DNA of the CDR3 is TGTGCCAGCAGCTTAAGTTTGGGTGATACGCAGTATTTT. This chain joins TRBV11-1 and TRBJ2-3; D is unresolved. V lost 2 bases and J lost 6, with 9 bases in between. This CDR3 comprises 13 residues. Germline CDR1 SGHAT, CDR2 FQDESV (reference sequence).

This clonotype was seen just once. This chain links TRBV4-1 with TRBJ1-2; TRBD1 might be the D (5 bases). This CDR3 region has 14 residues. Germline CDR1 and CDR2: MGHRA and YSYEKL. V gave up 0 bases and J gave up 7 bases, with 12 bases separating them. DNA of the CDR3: TGCGCCAGCAGCCAAGATCTTAGGGGACTTGGCTACACCTTC. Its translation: CASSQDLRGLGYTF.

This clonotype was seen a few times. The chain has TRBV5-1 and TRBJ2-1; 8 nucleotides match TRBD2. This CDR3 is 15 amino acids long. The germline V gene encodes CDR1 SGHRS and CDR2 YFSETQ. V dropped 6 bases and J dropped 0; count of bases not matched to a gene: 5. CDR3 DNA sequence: TGCGCCAGCAATCCCAGCGGGGGCTCCTACAATGAGCAGTTCTTC. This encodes CASNPSGGSYNEQFF.

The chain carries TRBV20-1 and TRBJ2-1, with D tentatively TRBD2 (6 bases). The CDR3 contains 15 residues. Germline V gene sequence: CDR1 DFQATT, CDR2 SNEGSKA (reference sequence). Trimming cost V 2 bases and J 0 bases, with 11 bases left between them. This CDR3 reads CSARLSGVSYNEQFF. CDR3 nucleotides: TGCAGTGCTAGACTCTCGGGGGTCTCCTACAATGAGCAGTTCTTC.

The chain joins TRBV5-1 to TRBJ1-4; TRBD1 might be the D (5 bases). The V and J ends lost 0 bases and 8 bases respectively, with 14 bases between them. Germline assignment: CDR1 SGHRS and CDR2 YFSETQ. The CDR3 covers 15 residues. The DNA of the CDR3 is TGCGCCAGCAGCTTGGCGTCCAGGGTTGGCGAAAAACTGTTTTTT. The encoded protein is CASSLASRVGEKLFF.

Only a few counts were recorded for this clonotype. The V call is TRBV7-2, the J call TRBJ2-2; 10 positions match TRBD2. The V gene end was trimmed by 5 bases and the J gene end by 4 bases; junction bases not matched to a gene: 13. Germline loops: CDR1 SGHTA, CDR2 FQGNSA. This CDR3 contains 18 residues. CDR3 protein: CASSRRWSSGSSTGELFF. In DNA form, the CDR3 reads TGTGCCAGCAGCCGTCGTTGGTCTAGCGGGAGTAGCACCGGGGAGCTGTTTTTT. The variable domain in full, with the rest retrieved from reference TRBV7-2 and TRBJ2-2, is GAGVSQSPSNKVTEKGKDVELRCDPISGHTALYWYRQSLGQGLEFLIYFQGNSAPDKSGLPSDRFSAERTGGSVSTLTIQRTQQEDSAVYLCASSRRWSSGSSTGELFFGEGSRLTVL.

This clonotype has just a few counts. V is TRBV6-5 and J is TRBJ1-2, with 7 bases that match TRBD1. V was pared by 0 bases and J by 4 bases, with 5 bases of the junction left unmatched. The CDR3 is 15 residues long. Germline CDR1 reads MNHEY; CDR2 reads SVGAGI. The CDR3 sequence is CASSYSRGLVYGYTF. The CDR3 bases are TGTGCCAGCAGTTACTCAAGGGGGCTAGTCTATGGCTACACCTTC.

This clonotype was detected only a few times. CDR3 in amino acids: CASSSFTDQETQYF. CDR3 in DNA: TGTGCCAGCAGCTCCTTCACAGATCAAGAGACCCAGTACTTC. V gene TRBV7-2 combines with J gene TRBJ2-5, with no clear D. This CDR3 is built from 14 residues. V was clipped by 4 bases and J by 2 bases, with 11 bases between them. Per germline, CDR1 SGHTA and CDR2 FQGNSA.

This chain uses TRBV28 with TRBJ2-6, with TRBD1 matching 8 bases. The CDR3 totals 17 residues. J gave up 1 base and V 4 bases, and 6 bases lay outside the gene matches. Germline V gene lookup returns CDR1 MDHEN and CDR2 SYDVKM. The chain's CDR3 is CASSSTGAGSGANVLTF. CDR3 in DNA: TGTGCCAGCAGTTCGACAGGGGCCGGTTCTGGGGCCAACGTCCTGACTTTC.

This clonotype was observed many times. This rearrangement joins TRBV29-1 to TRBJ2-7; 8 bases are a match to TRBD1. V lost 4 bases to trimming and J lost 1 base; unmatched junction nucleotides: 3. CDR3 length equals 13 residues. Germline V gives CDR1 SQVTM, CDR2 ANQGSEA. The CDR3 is CSVGQGTSYEQYF. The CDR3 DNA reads TGCAGCGTTGGACAGGGGACTTCCTACGAGCAGTACTTC.

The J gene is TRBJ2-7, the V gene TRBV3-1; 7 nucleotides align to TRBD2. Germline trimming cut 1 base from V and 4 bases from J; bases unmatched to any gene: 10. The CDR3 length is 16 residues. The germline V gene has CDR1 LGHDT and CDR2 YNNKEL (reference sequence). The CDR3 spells CASSQARTSGTYEQYF. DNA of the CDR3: TGTGCCAGCAGCCAAGCCCGGACTAGTGGAACATACGAGCAGTACTTC.

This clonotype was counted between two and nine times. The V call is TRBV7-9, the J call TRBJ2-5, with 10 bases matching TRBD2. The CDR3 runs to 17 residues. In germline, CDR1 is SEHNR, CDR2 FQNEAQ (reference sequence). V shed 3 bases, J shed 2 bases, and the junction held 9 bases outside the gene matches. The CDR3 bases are TGTGCCAGCAGCTTTGAAGGTTGGACTAGCGGACAAGAGACCCAGTACTTC. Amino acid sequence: CASSFEGWTSGQETQYF.

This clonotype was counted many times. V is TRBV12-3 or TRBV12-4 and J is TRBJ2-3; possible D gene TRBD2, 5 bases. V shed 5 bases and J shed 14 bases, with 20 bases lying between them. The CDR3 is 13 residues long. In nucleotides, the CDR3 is TGTGCCAGCAGTCGGGGTTGGAACAGATACGCGTATTTT. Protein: CASSRGWNRYAYF.

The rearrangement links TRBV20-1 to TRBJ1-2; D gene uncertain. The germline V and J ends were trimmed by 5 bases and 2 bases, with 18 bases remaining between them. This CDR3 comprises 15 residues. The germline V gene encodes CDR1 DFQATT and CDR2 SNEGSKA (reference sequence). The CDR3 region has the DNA TGCAGTGCTCCCTTCGACGGAAATACCAACTATGGCTACACCTTC. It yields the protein CSAPFDGNTNYGYTF.

The CDR3 nucleotides are TGCAGTGCTAGAGATCGACTAGCGGGAATTAGAGAGACCCAGTTCTTC. It specifies CSARDRLAGIRETQFF. The gene calls are TRBV20-1 and TRBJ2-1, with 11 bases aligning to TRBD2. J was trimmed by 13 bases and V by 0 bases; bases with no gene match: 14. This CDR3 region has 16 residues. Germline-derived CDR1 and CDR2 are DFQATT and SNEGSKA (reference sequence).

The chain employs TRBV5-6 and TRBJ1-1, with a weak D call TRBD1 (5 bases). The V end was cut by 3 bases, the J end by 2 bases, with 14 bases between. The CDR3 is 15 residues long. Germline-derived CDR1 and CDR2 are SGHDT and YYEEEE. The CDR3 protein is CASSSARTHNTEAFF. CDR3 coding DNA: TGTGCCAGCAGCTCTGCGAGGACACATAACACTGAAGCTTTCTTT.

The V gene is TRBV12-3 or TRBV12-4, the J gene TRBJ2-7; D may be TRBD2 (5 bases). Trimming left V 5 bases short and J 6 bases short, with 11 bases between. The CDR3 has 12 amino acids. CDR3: CASSGGGGEQYF. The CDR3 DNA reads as TGTGCCAGCAGTGGTGGAGGTGGCGAGCAGTACTTC.

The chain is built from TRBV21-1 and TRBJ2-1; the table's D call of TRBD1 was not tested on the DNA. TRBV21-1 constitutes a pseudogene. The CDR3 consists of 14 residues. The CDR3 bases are TGTGCCAGCTGCCGGACAGGGGGCCAGGATGAGCAGTTCTTC. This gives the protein CASCRTGGQDEQFF.

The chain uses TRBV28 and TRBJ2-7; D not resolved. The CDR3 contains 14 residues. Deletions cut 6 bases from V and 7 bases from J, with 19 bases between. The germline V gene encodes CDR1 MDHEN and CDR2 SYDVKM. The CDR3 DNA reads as TGTGCCAGCAGCCCTAGTGTGGAAAACAATGAGCAGTACTTC. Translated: CASSPSVENNEQYF. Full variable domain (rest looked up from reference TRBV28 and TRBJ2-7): DVKVTQSSRYLVKRTGEKVFLECVQDMDHENMFWYRQDPGLGLRLIYFSYDVKMKEKGDIPEGYSVSREKKERFSLILESASTNQTSMYLCASSPSVENNEQYFGPGTRLTVT.

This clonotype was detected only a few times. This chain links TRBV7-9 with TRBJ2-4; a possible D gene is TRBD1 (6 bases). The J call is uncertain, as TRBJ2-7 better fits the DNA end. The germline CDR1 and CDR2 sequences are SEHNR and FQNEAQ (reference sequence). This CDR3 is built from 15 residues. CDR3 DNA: TGTGCCAGCAGCTTGTCCGGGACACTTACCTACGAGCAGTACTTC. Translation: CASSLSGTLTYEQYF.

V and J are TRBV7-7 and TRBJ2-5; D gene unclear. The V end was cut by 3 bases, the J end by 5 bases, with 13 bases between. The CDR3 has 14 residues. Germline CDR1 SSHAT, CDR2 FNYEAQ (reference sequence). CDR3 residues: CASSFSLLAETQYF. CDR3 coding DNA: TGTGCCAGCAGCTTTTCCCTATTGGCGGAGACCCAGTACTTC.